Below are 13 T cell receptor beta chains sequenced from a single sample in a study of cytotoxic CD8 clonotypes in ibrutinib-treated CLL. Here immunoSEQ multiplex PCR was the method, and the copy in TCRdb shows in-frame clones only, minus some. This repertoire shows thousands of clones, around 63% found once; its top ten account for 15% to 20%. Material: PBMCs, obtained before ibrutinib treatment. The receptors shown here come from a human donor with chronic lymphocytic leukemia.

The rearrangement uses TRBV11-3 and TRBJ2-7; D gene unclear. From germline, CDR1 is SGHNT and CDR2 YENEEA. The ends were cut back, 5 bases at V and 3 bases at J, with 5 bases in the middle. CDR3 size: 11 residues. The CDR3 is CASSAGYEQYF. CDR3 nucleotides: TGTGCCAGCAGCGCCGGCTACGAGCAGTACTTC.

V usage is TRBV5-4 and J usage is TRBJ1-2, with a possible D match to TRBD1 (5 bases). Deletions cut 0 bases from V and 4 bases from J, with 10 bases between. CDR3 size: 14 residues. Germline V gene sequence: CDR1 SGHNT, CDR2 YYREEE (reference sequence). CDR3 DNA: TGTGCCAGCAGCTTGGGGAGTGGGACCTATGGCTACACCTTC. It translates to CASSLGSGTYGYTF.

The chain combines TRBV15 with TRBJ2-3, with 9 nucleotides matching TRBD1. The germline V gene has CDR1 LNHNV and CDR2 YYDKDF (reference sequence). The ends lost 3 bases at V and 0 bases at J; junction bases unmatched: 19. The CDR3 covers 21 residues. CDR3 coding DNA: TGTGCCACCAGCAGGACACGAAGTACCGGGACAGGGACTTCTAGCACAGATACGCAGTATTTT. Amino acids: CATSRTRSTGTGTSSTDTQYF.

The chain has TRBV5-6 and TRBJ1-3; D unresolved. Trimming took off 0 bases at V and 3 bases at J, with 1 base between the two ends. Germline CDR1 and CDR2: SGHDT and YYEEEE. The CDR3 totals 12 residues. Written as DNA, the CDR3 is TGTGCCAGCAGCTTGGTTGGAAACACCATATATTTT. Encoded protein: CASSLVGNTIYF.

The chain uses TRBV6-1 and TRBJ2-1; D is perhaps TRBD2 (5 bases). V was shortened by 6 bases and J by 4 bases, with 10 bases between the two germline ends. Germline CDR1 and CDR2: MNHNS and SASEGT. The CDR3 is made up of 13 amino acids. CDR3 protein: CASRPTGYNEQFF. CDR3 coding DNA: TGTGCCAGCAGGCCGACGGGATACAATGAGCAGTTCTTC.

This clone showed up just a few times. This chain's CDR3 is CATGTSSNGELFF. CDR3 nucleotide sequence: TGTGCCACCGGGACTAGCTCGAACGGGGAGCTGTTTTTT. The J gene is TRBJ2-2, the V gene TRBV19; the match to TRBD2 covers 9 bases. Losses at the gene ends were 10 bases for V and 7 bases for J; bases not matched to a gene: 7. The CDR3 is made up of 13 amino acids. Looked up from germline, CDR1 is LNHDA and CDR2 is SQIVND (reference sequence).

This clone was counted a few times. The chain is built from TRBV2 and TRBJ2-7; D not certain. V was pared by 6 bases and J by 3 bases, with 15 bases between. The CDR3 consists of 14 residues. CDR1 and CDR2 (germline): SNHLY, FYNNEI. As DNA, the CDR3 is TGTGCCAGCAGAGCTCCGGTGGGGTTCTACGAGCAGTACTTC. This encodes CASRAPVGFYEQYF.

This clone has just a few counts. CDR3: CASSVTGTSYEQYF. CDR3 in DNA: TGTGCCAGCAGCGTTACAGGGACATCCTACGAGCAGTACTTC. V gene TRBV7-6 combines with J gene TRBJ2-7, with D tentatively TRBD1 (6 bases). Trimming removed 5 bases from V and 1 base from J, with 12 bases in between. Germline V gene data show CDR1 as SGHVS and CDR2 as FNYEAQ. There are 14 residues in the CDR3.

This clone was seen just once. The rearrangement links TRBV9 to TRBJ1-1; D remains ambiguous. The germline gives CDR1 SGDLS, CDR2 YYNGEE. The CDR3 spans 15 residues. Deletions cut 3 bases from V and 4 bases from J, with 16 bases between. Written as DNA, the CDR3 is TGTGCCAGCAGCGAAGGAGGAGGGAGAATCACTGAAGCTTTCTTT. Protein product: CASSEGGGRITEAFF.

The chain carries TRBV19 and TRBJ2-3; maybe TRBD1 (6 bases). CDR1 and CDR2 (germline): LNHDA, SQIVND (reference sequence). Trimming stripped 6 bases from V and 3 bases from J, with 19 bases between. CDR3 length equals 16 residues. CDR3 coding DNA: TGTGCCAGTAGCAACGGTGGGACAATCCGTACAGATACGCAGTATTTT. Translated: CASSNGGTIRTDTQYF.

This clone was counted only a few times. CDR3 coding DNA: TGTGCCAGCAGTGAAGGATACAGATCATATGGCTACACCTTC. This translates into CASSEGYRSYGYTF. This chain links TRBV6-1 with TRBJ1-2; D not certain. Germline assignment: CDR1 MNHNS and CDR2 SASEGT. Trimming shortened V by 1 base and J by 5 bases, and 11 bases separated the two germline ends. The CDR3 totals 14 residues.

This sequence joins TRBV30 and TRBJ1-3, with a possible D match to TRBD1 (5 bases). There are 15 residues in the CDR3. Germline lookup yields CDR1 GTSNPN and CDR2 SVGIG (reference sequence). The ends were cut back, 8 bases at V and 0 bases at J, with 17 bases in the middle. The CDR3 coding sequence is TGTGCCGGAAAGTCAGGGCGATTCTCTGGAAACACCATATATTTT. As protein: CAGKSGRFSGNTIYF.

The J gene is TRBJ2-2, the V gene TRBV9, with 10 bases matching TRBD1. The length of the CDR3 is 17 residues. Unmatched junction bases numbered 13, after V lost 4 bases and J lost 7 bases. Per the germline V gene, CDR1 is SGDLS and CDR2 is YYNGEE. CDR3 loop: CASSSRPDRGQIGELFF. DNA of the CDR3: TGTGCCAGCAGCAGCCGACCAGACAGGGGGCAGATCGGGGAGCTGTTTTTT.